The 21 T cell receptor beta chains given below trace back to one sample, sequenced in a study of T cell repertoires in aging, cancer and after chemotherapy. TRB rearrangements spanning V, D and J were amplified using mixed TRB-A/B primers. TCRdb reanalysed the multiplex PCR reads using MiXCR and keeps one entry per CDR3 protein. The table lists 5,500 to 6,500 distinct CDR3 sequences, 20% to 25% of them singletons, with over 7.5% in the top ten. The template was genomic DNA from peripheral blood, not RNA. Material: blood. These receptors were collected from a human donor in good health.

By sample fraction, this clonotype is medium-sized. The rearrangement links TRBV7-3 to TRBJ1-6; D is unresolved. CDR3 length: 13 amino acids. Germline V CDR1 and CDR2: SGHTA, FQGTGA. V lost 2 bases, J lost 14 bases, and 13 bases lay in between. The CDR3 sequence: CASSLEPSAALHF. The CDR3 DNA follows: TGTGCCAGCAGCTTAGAACCCTCCGCGGCCCTCCACTTT.

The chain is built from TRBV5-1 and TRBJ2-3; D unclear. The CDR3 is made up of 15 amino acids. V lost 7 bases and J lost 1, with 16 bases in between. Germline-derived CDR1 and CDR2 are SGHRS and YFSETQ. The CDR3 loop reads CASFHPALGTDTQYF. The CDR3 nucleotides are TGCGCCAGCTTTCACCCCGCGCTGGGCACAGATACGCAGTATTTT.

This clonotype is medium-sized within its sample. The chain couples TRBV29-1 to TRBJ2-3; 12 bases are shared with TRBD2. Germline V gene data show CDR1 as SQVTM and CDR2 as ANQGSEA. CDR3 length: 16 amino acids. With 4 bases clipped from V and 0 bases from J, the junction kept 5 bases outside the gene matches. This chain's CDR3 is CSVVPGTSGSTDTQYF. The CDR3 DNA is TGCAGCGTTGTCCCCGGGACTAGCGGGAGCACAGATACGCAGTATTTT.

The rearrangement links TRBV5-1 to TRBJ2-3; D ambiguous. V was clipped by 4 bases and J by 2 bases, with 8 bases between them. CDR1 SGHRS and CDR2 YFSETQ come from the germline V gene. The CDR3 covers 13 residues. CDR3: CASSTHFTDTQYF. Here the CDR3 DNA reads TGCGCCAGCAGCACGCACTTCACAGATACGCAGTATTTT.

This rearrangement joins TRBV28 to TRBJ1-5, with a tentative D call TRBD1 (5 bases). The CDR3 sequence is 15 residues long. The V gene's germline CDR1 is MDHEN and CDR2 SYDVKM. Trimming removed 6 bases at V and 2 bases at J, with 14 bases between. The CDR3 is CASSKKGPRNQPQHF. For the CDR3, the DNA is TGTGCCAGCAGCAAAAAGGGACCACGCAATCAGCCCCAGCATTTT.

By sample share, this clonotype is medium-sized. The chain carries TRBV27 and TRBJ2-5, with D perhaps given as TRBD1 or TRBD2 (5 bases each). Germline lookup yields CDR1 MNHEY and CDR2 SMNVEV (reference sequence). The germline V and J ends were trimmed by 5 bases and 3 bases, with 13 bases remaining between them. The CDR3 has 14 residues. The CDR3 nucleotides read TGTGCCAGCAGTGACGCCGGGACGGAAGAGACCCAGTACTTC. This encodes CASSDAGTEETQYF.

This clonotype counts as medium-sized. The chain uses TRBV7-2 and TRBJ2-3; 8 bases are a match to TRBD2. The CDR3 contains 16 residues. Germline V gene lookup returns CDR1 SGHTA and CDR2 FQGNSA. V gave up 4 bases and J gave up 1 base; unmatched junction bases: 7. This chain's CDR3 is CASSSSGRGGTDTQYF. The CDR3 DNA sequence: TGTGCCAGCAGCTCTAGTGGGCGGGGGGGCACAGATACGCAGTATTTT.

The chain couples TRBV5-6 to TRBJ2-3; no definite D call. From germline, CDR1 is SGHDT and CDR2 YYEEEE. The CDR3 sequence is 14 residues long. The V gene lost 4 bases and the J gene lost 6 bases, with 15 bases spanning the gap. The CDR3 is CASSHRRTPDTQYF. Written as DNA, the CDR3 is TGTGCCAGCAGCCACCGACGGACCCCCGATACGCAGTATTTT.

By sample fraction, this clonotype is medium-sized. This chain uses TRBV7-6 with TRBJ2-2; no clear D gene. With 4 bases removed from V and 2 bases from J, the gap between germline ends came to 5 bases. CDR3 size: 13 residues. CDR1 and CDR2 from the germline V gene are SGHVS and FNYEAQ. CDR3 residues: CASSSPNTGELFF. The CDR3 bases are TGTGCCAGCAGCTCACCAAACACCGGGGAGCTGTTTTTT.

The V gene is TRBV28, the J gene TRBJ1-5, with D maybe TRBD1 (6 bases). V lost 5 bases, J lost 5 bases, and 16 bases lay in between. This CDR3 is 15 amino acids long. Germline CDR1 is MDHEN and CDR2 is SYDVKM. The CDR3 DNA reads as TGTGCCAGCAGTCTAGAGGGGACACAGTATCAGCCCCAGCATTTT. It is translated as CASSLEGTQYQPQHF.

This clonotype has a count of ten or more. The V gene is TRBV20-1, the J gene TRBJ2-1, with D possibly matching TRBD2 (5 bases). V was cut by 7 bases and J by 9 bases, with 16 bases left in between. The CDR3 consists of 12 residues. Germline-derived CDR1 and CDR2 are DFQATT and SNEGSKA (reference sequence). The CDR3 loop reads CSVTTEGGEQFF. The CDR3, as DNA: TGCAGTGTCACAACCGAAGGAGGTGAGCAGTTCTTC.

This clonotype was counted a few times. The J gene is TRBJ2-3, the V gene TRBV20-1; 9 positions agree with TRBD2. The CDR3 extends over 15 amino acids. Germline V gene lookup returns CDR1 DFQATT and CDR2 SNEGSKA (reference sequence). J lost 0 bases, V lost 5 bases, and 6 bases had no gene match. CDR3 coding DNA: TGCAGTGCTGATCTAGCGGGGTCTAGCACAGATACGCAGTATTTT. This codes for CSADLAGSSTDTQYF.

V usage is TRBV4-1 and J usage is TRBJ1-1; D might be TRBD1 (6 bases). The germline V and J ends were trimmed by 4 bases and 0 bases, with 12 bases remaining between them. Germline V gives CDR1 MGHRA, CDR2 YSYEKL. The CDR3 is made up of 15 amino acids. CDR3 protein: CASSPLQGMNTEAFF. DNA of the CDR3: TGCGCCAGCAGCCCTCTACAGGGCATGAACACTGAAGCTTTCTTT.

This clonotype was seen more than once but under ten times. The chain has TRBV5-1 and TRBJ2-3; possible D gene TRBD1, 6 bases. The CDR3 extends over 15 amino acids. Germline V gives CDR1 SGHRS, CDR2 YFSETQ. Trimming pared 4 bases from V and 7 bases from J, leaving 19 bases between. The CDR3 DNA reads TGCGCCAGCAGCCCGGGGACAAATACACAGAATACGCAGTATTTT. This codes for CASSPGTNTQNTQYF.

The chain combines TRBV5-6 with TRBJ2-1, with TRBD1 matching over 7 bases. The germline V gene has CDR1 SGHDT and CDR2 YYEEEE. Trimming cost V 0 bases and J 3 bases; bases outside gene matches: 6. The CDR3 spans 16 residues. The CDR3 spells CASSLATGQLYNEQFF. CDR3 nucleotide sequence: TGTGCCAGCAGCTTGGCCACGGGACAGCTCTACAATGAGCAGTTCTTC.

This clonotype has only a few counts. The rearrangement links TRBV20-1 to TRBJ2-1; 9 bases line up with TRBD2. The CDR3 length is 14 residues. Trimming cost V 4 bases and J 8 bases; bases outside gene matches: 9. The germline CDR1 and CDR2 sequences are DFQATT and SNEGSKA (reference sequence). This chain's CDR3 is CSAIVLAGPHEQFF. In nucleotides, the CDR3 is TGCAGTGCTATTGTCCTAGCGGGACCCCATGAGCAGTTCTTC.

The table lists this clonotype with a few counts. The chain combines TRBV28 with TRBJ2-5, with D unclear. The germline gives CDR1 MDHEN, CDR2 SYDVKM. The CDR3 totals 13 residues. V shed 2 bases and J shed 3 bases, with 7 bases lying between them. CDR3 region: CASSLLGEETQYF. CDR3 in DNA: TGTGCCAGCAGTTTACTAGGAGAAGAGACCCAGTACTTC.

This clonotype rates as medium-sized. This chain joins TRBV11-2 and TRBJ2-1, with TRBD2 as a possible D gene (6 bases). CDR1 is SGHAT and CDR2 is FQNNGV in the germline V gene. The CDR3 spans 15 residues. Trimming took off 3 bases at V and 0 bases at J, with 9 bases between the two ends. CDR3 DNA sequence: TGTGCCAGCAGCTTTAGCGGACTCTCCTACAATGAGCAGTTCTTC. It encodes CASSFSGLSYNEQFF.

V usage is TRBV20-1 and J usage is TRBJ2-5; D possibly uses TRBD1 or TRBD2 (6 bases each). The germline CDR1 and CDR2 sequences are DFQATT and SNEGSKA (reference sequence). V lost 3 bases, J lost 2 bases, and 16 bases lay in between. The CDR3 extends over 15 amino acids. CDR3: CSASGWGDIQETQYF. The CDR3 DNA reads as TGCAGTGCTAGTGGTTGGGGGGACATACAAGAGACCCAGTACTTC.

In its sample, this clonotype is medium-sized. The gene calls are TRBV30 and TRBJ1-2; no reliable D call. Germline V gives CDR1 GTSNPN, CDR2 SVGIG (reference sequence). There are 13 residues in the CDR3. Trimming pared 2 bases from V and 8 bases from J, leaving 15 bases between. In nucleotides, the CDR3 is TGTGCCTGGAGTCCTCTGAGGAGCAGCGGCTACACCTTC. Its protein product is CAWSPLRSSGYTF.

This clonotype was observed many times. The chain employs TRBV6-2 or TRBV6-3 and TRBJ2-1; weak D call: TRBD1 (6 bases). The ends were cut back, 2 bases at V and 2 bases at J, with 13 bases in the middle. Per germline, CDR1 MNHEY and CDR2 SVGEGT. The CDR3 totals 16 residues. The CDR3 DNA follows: TGTGCCAGCAGTTACCCCGGGACAAGGACCTACAATGAGCAGTTCTTC. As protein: CASSYPGTRTYNEQFF.